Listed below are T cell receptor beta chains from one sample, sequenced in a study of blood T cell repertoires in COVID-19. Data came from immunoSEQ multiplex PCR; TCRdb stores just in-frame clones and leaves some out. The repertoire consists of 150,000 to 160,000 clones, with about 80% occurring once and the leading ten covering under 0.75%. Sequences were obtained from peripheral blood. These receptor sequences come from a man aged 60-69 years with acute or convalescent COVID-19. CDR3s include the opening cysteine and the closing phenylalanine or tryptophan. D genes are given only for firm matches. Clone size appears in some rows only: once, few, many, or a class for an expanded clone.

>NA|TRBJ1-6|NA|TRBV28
TGTGCCAGCAGCTCCCGGGGGAACTATAATTCACCCCTCCACTTT
CASSSRGNYNSPLHF
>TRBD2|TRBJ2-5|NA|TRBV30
TGTGCCTGGAGTTTAACCGGGACTAGCGGGACCGAGACCCAGTACTTC
CAWSLTGTSGTETQYF
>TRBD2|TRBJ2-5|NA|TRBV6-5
TGTGCCAGCAGCGGCGGGGGGACGGGGGAGACCCAGTACTTC
CASSGGGTGETQYF
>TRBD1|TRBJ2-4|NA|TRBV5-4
TGTGCCAGCAGCTTGACAGGGGGCGGCAAAAACATTCAGTACTTC
CASSLTGGGKNIQYF
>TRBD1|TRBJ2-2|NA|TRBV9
TGTGCCAGCAGCCGACTCGGAGACAGGGGGCGGACCGGGGAGCTGTTTTTT
CASSRLGDRGRTGELFF
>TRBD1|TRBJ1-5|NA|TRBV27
TGTGCCAGCAGCCCCCGGGACAGGGGGAATCAGCCCCAGCATTTT
CASSPRDRGNQPQHF
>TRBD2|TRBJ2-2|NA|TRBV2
TGTGCCAGCGCGGGAGGGAGGACCGGGGAGCTGTTTTTT
CASAGGRTGELFF
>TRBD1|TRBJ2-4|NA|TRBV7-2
TGTGCCAGCAGCCTCACCGGGACAGGGGCAAACATTCAGTACTTC
CASSLTGTGANIQYF
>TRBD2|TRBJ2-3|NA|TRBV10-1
TGCGCCAGCAGTGAAAGCGGGAGGAGGATCTTGGAGAATACGCAGTATTTT
CASSESGRRILENTQYF
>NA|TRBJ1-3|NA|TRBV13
TGTGCCAGCAGCCTCATTAGGGGCTCTGGAAACACCATATATTTT
CASSLIRGSGNTIYF
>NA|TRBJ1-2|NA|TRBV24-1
TGTGCCACCAGTGATTTGCTTGGCGGCTACACCTTC
CATSDLLGGYTF
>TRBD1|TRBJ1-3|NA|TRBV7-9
TGTGCCAGCAGCACAGGGGGCCGGGCTGGAAACACCATATATTTT
CASSTGGRAGNTIYF
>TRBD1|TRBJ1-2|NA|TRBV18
TGTGCCAGCTCACAGGACAGGGGACAAACTAACTATGGCTACACCTTC
CASSQDRGQTNYGYTF
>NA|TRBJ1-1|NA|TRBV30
TGTGCCTGGAGTGGCGAGACGGGTAACACTGAAGCTTTCTTT
CAWSGETGNTEAFF
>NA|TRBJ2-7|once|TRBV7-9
TGTGCCAGCAGCCTAGGACGGGCCTACGAGCAGTACTTC
CASSLGRAYEQYF
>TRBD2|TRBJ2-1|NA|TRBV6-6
TGTGCCAGCAGTCCTGCACGGGGGGGCTACAATGAGCAGTTCTTC
CASSPARGGYNEQFF
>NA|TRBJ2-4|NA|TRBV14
TGTGCCAGCAGCCAAGACCACATAGGGACTTTCAAAAACATTCAGTACTTC
CASSQDHIGTFKNIQYF
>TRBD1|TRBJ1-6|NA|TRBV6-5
TGTGCCAGCAGCTCCGACAGGGACCTCCACTTT
CASSSDRDLHF
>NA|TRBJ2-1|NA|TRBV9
TGTGCCAGCAGCGTAGGTTACAGGTCCGACAATGAGCAGTTCTTC
CASSVGYRSDNEQFF
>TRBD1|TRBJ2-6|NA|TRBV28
TGTGCCAGCAGTACTCGACAGGGGGCCGGGGCCAACGTCCTGACTTTC
CASSTRQGAGANVLTF
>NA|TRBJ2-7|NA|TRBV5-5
TGTGCCAGCAGCTTGGTTGCCGGGGTCTCCTACGAGCAGTACTTC
CASSLVAGVSYEQYF
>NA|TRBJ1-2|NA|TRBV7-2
TGTGCCAGCAGCGCTCCCCAGGGGCGCTATGGCTACACCTTC
CASSAPQGRYGYTF
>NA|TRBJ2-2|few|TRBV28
TGTGCCAGCAGGGGGCGAAACAGGGACACCGGGGAGCTGTTTTTT
CASRGRNRDTGELFF
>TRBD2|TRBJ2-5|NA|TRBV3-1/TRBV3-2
TGTGCCAGCAGCCCCCGACTAGCGGGGGGCAGAGGAGAGACCCAGTACTTC
CASSPRLAGGRGETQYF
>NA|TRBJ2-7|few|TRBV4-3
TGCGCCAGCAGCCAGGCAGGGTTCGGGTACGAGCAGTACTTC
CASSQAGFGYEQYF
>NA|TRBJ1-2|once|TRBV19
TGTGCCAGTAGTATAGCGGGGGTACATGGCTACACCTTC
CASSIAGVHGYTF
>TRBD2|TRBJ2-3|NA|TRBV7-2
TGTGCCAGCAGCCCGGGGGGCGGGAGGCGCACAGATACGCAGTATTTT
CASSPGGGRRTDTQYF
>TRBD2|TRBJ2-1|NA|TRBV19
TGTGCCACAAGCGGGAGGGCCTTAACTTCCTACAATGAGCAGTTCTTC
CATSGRALTSYNEQFF
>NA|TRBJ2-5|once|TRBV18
TGTGCCAGCTCACCACCGGAGGGGGCGTGGGAGACCCAGTACTTC
CASSPPEGAWETQYF
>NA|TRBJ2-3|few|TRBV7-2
TGTGCCAGCAGCGGGGGACTGACAGATACGCAGTATTTT
CASSGGLTDTQYF
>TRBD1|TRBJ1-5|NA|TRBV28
TGTGCCAGCAGTTTATTGGGTTCCAGGGGGCGCGAACAGCCCCAGCATTTT
CASSLLGSRGREQPQHF
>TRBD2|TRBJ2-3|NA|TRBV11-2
TGTGCCAGCAGCTCGGGACTAGCTACGCAGTATTTT
CASSSGLATQYF
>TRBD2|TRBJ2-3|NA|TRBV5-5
TGTGCCAGCAGCTTGCCTAGCGGGGCAACAGATACGCAGTATTTT
CASSLPSGATDTQYF
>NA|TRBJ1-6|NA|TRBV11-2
TGTGCCAGCAGCTTAGCCCGAGGCGGATCACCCCTCCACTTT
CASSLARGGSPLHF
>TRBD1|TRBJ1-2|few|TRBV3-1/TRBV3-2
TGTGCCAGCAGCCAAGTAAGGGTAGGGGGCGACGGTGGCTACACCTTC
CASSQVRVGGDGGYTF
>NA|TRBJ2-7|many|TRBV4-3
TGCGCCAGCAGCCTAACGCAGGGCTACGAGCAGTACTTC
CASSLTQGYEQYF
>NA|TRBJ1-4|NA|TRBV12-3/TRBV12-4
TGTGCCAGCAGCCGTGGACAGCCGGAAAAACTGTTTTTT
CASSRGQPEKLFF
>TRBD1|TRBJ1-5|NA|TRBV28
TGTGCCAGCTGCGGGACAGGGGCGAATCAGCCCCAGCATTTT
CASCGTGANQPQHF
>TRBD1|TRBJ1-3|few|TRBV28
TGTGCCAGCAGTTGGGGACAGGGATACTCTGGAAACACCATATATTTT
CASSWGQGYSGNTIYF
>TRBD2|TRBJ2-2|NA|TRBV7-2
TGTGCCAGCAGCTTAGCCCCTAGCGGGATATACACCGGGGAGCTGTTTTTT
CASSLAPSGIYTGELFF
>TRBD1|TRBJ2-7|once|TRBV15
TGTGCCACCAGCAGATCCCTTTACCAGGGGGACTACGAGCAGTACTTC
CATSRSLYQGDYEQYF
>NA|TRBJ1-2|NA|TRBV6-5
TGTGCCAGCAGACCAGGGGTCAGTAACTATGGCTACACCTTC
CASRPGVSNYGYTF
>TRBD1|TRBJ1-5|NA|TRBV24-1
TGTGCCACCAGTGATTCAGGGGGAAGCAATCAGCCCCAGCATTTT
CATSDSGGSNQPQHF
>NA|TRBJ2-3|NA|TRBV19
TGTGCCAGTTCTCAGTCGGTGCGGGGAGTCACAGATACGCAGTATTTT
CASSQSVRGVTDTQYF
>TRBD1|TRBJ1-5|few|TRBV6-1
TGTGCCAGCAGTGAAGCAAGGGAACAGGGGAATCAGCCCCAGCATTTT
CASSEAREQGNQPQHF
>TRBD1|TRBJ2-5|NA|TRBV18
TGTGCCAGCTCATTTACTTTGGGACAGGCTGGGGAGACCCAGTACTTC
CASSFTLGQAGETQYF
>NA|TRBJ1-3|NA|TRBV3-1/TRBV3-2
TGTGCCAGCAGCCAAGATCCGGGTGGAAACACCATATATTTT
CASSQDPGGNTIYF
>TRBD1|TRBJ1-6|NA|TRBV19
TGTGCCAGTAGTATAGGACAGGGAAGTGGTAGCTCACCCCTCCACTTT
CASSIGQGSGSSPLHF
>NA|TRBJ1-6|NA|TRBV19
TGTGCCAGTAGTAAATACGGGGGGGCACCCCTCCACTTT
CASSKYGGAPLHF
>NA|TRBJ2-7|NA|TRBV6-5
TGTGCCAGCAGCTCCGCCGGGACCTACGAGCAGTACTTC
CASSSAGTYEQYF